One and the same sample provided the 24 T cell receptor beta chains below, sequenced in a study of shared clonotypes between healthy human individuals. Sequencing used immunoSEQ multiplex PCR; TCRdb keeps in-frame clones, though not all of them. The sample yields under 2.5 million clones, just under 95% seen once. Sequencing was performed on naive CD4+ T cells from PBMCs. Subset: CD45RA+ positively selected. These receptors all stem from a young man in good health. Some clones in this sample may be carry-over from other donors' samples.

The chain employs TRBV11-3 and TRBJ2-3; TRBD1 agrees at 9 bases. V lost 1 base to trimming and J lost 6 bases; unmatched junction nucleotides: 2. There are 14 residues in the CDR3. CDR1 is SGHNT and CDR2 is YENEEA in the germline V gene. The CDR3 region has the DNA TGTGCCAGCAGCTTAGGGACAGGGGCCGATACGCAGTATTTT. Translation: CASSLGTGADTQYF.

The V and J genes are TRBV6-5 and TRBJ1-5; D is undetermined. CDR3 length: 15 residues. The V end was cut by 2 bases, the J end by 4 bases, with 12 bases between. Germline CDR1 MNHEY, CDR2 SVGAGI. The CDR3 loop reads CASSYPPERNQPQHF. The DNA of the CDR3 is TGTGCCAGCAGTTACCCCCCGGAGAGGAATCAGCCCCAGCATTTT.

V and J are TRBV18 and TRBJ2-7, with 11 nucleotides matching TRBD1. V shed 2 bases and J 6 bases; nucleotides not matched to a gene: 6. Germline CDR1 reads KGHSH; CDR2 reads LQKENI. The CDR3 sequence is 15 residues long. CDR3 DNA sequence: TGTGCCAGCTCACCAGCCGGGACAGGGGGGTCCGAGCAGTACTTC. It translates to CASSPAGTGGSEQYF. The full variable domain, with the rest looked up from reference TRBV18 and TRBJ2-7, is NAGVMQNPRHLVRRRGQEARLRCSPMKGHSHVYWYRQLPEEGLKFMVYLQKENIIDESGMPKERFSAEFPKEGPSILRIQQVVRGDSAAYFCASSPAGTGGSEQYFGPGTRLTVT.

The rearrangement joins TRBV7-6 to TRBJ1-4, with D uncertain. The CDR3 is made up of 13 amino acids. Trimming took 4 bases from V and 10 from J, leaving 13 bases between them. Looked up from germline, CDR1 is SGHVS and CDR2 is FNYEAQ. The CDR3 loop is CASSSGWAGKLFF. CDR3 DNA sequence: TGTGCCAGCAGCTCCGGGTGGGCGGGAAAACTGTTTTTT.

The chain uses TRBV6-1 and TRBJ1-5; TRBD1 matches 7 bases. The length of the CDR3 is 14 residues. Germline CDR1 MNHNS, CDR2 SASEGT. V lost 6 bases, J lost 3 bases, and 5 bases stayed unmatched. The CDR3 region is CASRTTGVNQPQHF. CDR3 in DNA: TGTGCCAGCAGGACCACAGGGGTCAATCAGCCCCAGCATTTT.

The chain employs TRBV7-6 and TRBJ2-5, with D possibly TRBD1 on 5 matching bases. Trimming pared 3 bases from V and 3 bases from J, leaving 8 bases between. Germline CDR1 SGHVS, CDR2 FNYEAQ. The CDR3 has 13 amino acids. CDR3 sequence (DNA): TGTGCCAGCAGCTTGGGGCAGAAAGAGACCCAGTACTTC. Its translation: CASSLGQKETQYF.

V is TRBV14 and J is TRBJ1-2, with 7 bases fitting TRBD1. The CDR3 has 15 residues. With V trimmed by 1 base and J by 2 bases, 4 bases remained unmatched. Per germline, CDR1 SGHDN and CDR2 FVKESK. For the CDR3, the DNA is TGTGCCAGCAGCCAAGTGGCGACAGGGAACTATGGCTACACCTTC. Residues: CASSQVATGNYGYTF.

The chain employs TRBV14 and TRBJ2-1, with D possibly being TRBD1 or TRBD2 (6 bases each). The CDR3 length is 18 residues. Trimming took off 0 bases at V and 6 bases at J, with 21 bases between the two ends. CDR1 SGHDN and CDR2 FVKESK come from the germline V gene. The CDR3 is CASSQDPRGPGEVNEQFF. CDR3 DNA sequence: TGTGCCAGCAGCCAAGACCCACGGGGGCCAGGGGAGGTCAATGAGCAGTTCTTC.

J is TRBJ2-3 and V is TRBV7-3; TRBD2 is a possible D gene (5 bases). This CDR3 has 16 amino acids. CDR1 and CDR2 from the germline V gene are SGHTA and FQGTGA. Trimming removed 2 bases from V and 2 bases from J, with 14 bases in between. The CDR3 protein is CASSLLGLSDTDTQYF. The CDR3 coding sequence is TGTGCCAGCAGCTTACTCGGACTTTCCGACACAGATACGCAGTATTTT.

V is TRBV5-1 and J is TRBJ1-4, with 7 bases lining up with TRBD1. V was pared by 3 bases and J by 8 bases, with 7 bases of the junction left unmatched. CDR1 and CDR2 from the germline V gene are SGHRS and YFSETQ. The CDR3 has 14 residues. The CDR3 nucleotides are TGCGCCAGCAGCTCTACAGGGGACGGGGAAAAACTGTTTTTT. Translated: CASSSTGDGEKLFF. Full variable domain (missing parts from reference TRBV5-1 and TRBJ1-4): KAGVTQTPRYLIKTRGQQVTLSCSPISGHRSVSWYQQTPGQGLQFLFEYFSETQRNKGNFPGRFSGRQFSNSRSEMNVSTLELGDSALYLCASSSTGDGEKLFFGSGTQLSVL.

The chain links TRBV6-6 to TRBJ2-3; a possible D gene is TRBD2 (5 bases). V gave up 5 bases and J gave up 0 bases, with 12 bases separating them. This CDR3 is built from 15 residues. Germline V gives CDR1 MNHNY, CDR2 SVGAGI (reference sequence). The CDR3 loop is CASSPYSGSTDTQYF. In DNA, the CDR3 is TGTGCCAGCAGTCCCTATTCGGGAAGCACAGATACGCAGTATTTT.

The rearrangement uses TRBV7-2 and TRBJ2-7, with D perhaps TRBD1 or TRBD2 (5 bases each). Germline lookup yields CDR1 SGHTA and CDR2 FQGNSA. The germline V and J ends were trimmed by 3 bases and 2 bases, with 11 bases remaining between them. The CDR3 has 14 amino acids. The CDR3 protein is CASSFAGTTYEQYF. The CDR3 nucleotides are TGTGCCAGCAGCTTCGCAGGGACGACCTACGAGCAGTACTTC.

V and J are TRBV6-5 and TRBJ2-2; D may be TRBD2 (6 bases). The CDR3 has 13 amino acids. V was clipped by 6 bases and J by 6 bases, with 11 bases between them. Looked up from germline, CDR1 is MNHEY and CDR2 is SVGAGI. The chain's CDR3 is CASSLLAAGELFF. CDR3 sequence (DNA): TGTGCCAGCAGCCTTTTAGCGGCCGGGGAGCTGTTTTTT.

The chain couples TRBV29-1 to TRBJ2-1; D is undetermined. Per the germline V gene, CDR1 is SQVTM and CDR2 is ANQGSEA. The CDR3 loop spans 16 amino acids. Trimming removed 3 bases at V and 3 bases at J, with 18 bases between. CDR3 DNA sequence: TGCAGCGTTGATGGATTAAGCCGTTTACGCTACAATGAGCAGTTCTTC. Amino acids: CSVDGLSRLRYNEQFF.

This chain uses TRBV11-2 with TRBJ2-7, with TRBD1 identical over 8 bases. The CDR3 loop spans 15 amino acids. Looked up from germline, CDR1 is SGHAT and CDR2 is FQNNGV. V lost 1 base to trimming and J lost 4 bases; unmatched junction nucleotides: 6. The CDR3 is CASSLVRDRIYEQYF. CDR3 bases: TGTGCCAGCAGCTTAGTTAGGGACAGGATTTACGAGCAGTACTTC.

The rearrangement links TRBV7-6 to TRBJ2-3; 9 positions match TRBD1. The CDR3 has 15 amino acids. CDR1 and CDR2 from the germline V gene are SGHVS and FNYEAQ. The V segment lost 1 base and the J segment 3 bases; nucleotides outside the gene matches: 2. The CDR3 is CASSLVQGATDTQYF. CDR3 nucleotides: TGTGCCAGCAGCTTAGTACAGGGGGCAACAGATACGCAGTATTTT.

The chain links TRBV5-1 to TRBJ1-3; 7 bases match TRBD1. Germline CDR1 and CDR2: SGHRS and YFSETQ. This CDR3 spans 15 amino acids. V trimming: 0 bases; J trimming: 4 bases; junction bases outside the gene matches: 4. CDR3 in amino acids: CASSLAIRGGNTIYF. The CDR3 bases are TGCGCCAGCAGCTTGGCGATCAGGGGGGGAAACACCATATATTTT.

The V gene is TRBV1, the J gene TRBJ2-7; the listed D gene, TRBD2, was not tested against the DNA. TRBV1 is a listed pseudogene. CDR3 length: 13 amino acids. The CDR3 sequence: CTGGGGRWYEQYF. DNA for the CDR3: TGCACCGGAGGCGGCGGGAGGTGGTACGAGCAGTACTTC.

V gene TRBV5-1 combines with J gene TRBJ2-7; D is ambiguous. Germline CDR1 is SGHRS and CDR2 is YFSETQ. The CDR3 has 14 amino acids. V gave up 4 bases and J gave up 0 bases, with 11 bases separating them. The CDR3 bases are TGCGCCAGCAGCCAGTCGGCCACCTCCTACGAGCAGTACTTC. It codes for CASSQSATSYEQYF.

The chain links TRBV18 to TRBJ2-7; 14 positions match TRBD2. J was trimmed by 3 bases and V by 6 bases; bases with no gene match: 7. The germline CDR1 and CDR2 sequences are KGHSH and LQKENI. The CDR3 is 16 amino acids. The CDR3 reads CASSQPGLAGVYEQYF. Written as DNA, the CDR3 is TGTGCCAGCTCGCAACCGGGACTAGCGGGAGTCTACGAGCAGTACTTC.

This chain uses TRBV5-1 with TRBJ2-2; weak D call: TRBD2 (5 bases). With 0 bases removed from V and 0 bases from J, the gap between germline ends came to 9 bases. Germline CDR1 reads SGHRS; CDR2 reads YFSETQ. This CDR3 has 16 amino acids. CDR3 DNA: TGCGCCAGCAGCTTGGCCTCGGGGTCGAACACCGGGGAGCTGTTTTTT. Encoded protein: CASSLASGSNTGELFF.

A remark on this clone: The same CDR3 can be traced to other DNA sequences in this sample. The chain employs TRBV29-1 and TRBJ1-1, with no clear D. Germline V lookup: CDR1 SQVTM, CDR2 ANQGSEA. Between the trimmed V and J ends, which lost 1 base and 0 bases, there was a span of 6 bases. This CDR3 comprises 13 residues. CDR3: CSVEGIMNTEAFF. The CDR3 DNA reads TGCAGCGTTGAAGGTATTATGAACACTGAAGCTTTCTTT.

The genes are TRBV6-1 and TRBJ2-3; D unclear. Trimming left V 7 bases short and J 3 bases short, with 8 bases between. The CDR3 loop spans 12 amino acids. In germline, CDR1 is MNHNS, CDR2 SASEGT. The CDR3 reads CASKDRTDTQYF. CDR3 bases: TGTGCCAGCAAAGATAGGACAGATACGCAGTATTTT.

The genes are TRBV5-1 and TRBJ2-5, with TRBD2 identical over 10 bases. Germline trimming cut 4 bases from V and 3 bases from J; bases unmatched to any gene: 9. The germline CDR1 and CDR2 sequences are SGHRS and YFSETQ. This CDR3 contains 16 residues. The DNA of the CDR3 is TGCGCCAGCAGCCTTGGACTAGCGGAGACTGAAGAGACCCAGTACTTC. Translation: CASSLGLAETEETQYF. The full variable domain, rest sourced from reference TRBV5-1 and TRBJ2-5, is KAGVTQTPRYLIKTRGQQVTLSCSPISGHRSVSWYQQTPGQGLQFLFEYFSETQRNKGNFPGRFSGRQFSNSRSEMNVSTLELGDSALYLCASSLGLAETEETQYFGPGTRLLVL.